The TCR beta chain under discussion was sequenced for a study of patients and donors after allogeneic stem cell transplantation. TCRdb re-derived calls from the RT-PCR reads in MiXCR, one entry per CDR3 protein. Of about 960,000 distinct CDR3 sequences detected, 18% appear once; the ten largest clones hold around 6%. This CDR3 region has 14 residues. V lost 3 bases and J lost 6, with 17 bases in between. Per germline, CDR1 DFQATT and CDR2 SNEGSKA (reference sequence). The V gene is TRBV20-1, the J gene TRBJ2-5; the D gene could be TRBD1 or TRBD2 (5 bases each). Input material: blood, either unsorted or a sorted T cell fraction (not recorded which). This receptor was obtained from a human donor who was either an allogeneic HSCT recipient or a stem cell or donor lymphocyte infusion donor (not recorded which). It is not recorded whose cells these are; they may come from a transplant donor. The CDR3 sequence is CSASGAWKGKTQYF. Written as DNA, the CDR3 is TGCAGTGCTAGCGGGGCTTGGAAGGGGAAGACCCAGTACTTC.